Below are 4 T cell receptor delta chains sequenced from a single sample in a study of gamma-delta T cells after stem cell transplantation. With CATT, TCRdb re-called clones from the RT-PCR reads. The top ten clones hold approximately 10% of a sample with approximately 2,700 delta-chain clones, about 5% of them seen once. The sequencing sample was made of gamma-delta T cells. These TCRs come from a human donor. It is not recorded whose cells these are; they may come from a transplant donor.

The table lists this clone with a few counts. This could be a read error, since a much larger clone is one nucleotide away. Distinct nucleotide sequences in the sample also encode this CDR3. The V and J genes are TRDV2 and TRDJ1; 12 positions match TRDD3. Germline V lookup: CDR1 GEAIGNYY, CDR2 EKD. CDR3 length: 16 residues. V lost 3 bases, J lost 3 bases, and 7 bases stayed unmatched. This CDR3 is CACDHLLGDTADKLIF. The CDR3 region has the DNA TGTGCCTGTGACCATCTACTGGGGGATACAGCCGATAAACTCATCTTT.

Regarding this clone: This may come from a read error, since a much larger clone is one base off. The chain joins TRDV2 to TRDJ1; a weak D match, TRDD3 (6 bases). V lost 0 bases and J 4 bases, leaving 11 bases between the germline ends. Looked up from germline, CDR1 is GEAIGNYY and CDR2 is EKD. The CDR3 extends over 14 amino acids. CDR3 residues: CACDTVGAFDKLIF. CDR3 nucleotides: TGTGCCTGTGACACCGTGGGGGCCTTCGATAAACTCATCTTT.

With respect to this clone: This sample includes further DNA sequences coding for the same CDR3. For the CDR3, the DNA is TGTGCCTGTGACACCGTACGGCCCCTTCCTACGTCGGGTATGCAGGAGTCCACCGATAAACTCATCTTT. Its translation: CACDTVRPLPTSGMQESTDKLIF. The chain links TRDV2 to TRDJ1; the match to TRDD2 covers 9 bases. Trimming took 0 bases from V and 1 from J; bases not matched to a gene: 26. Germline lookup yields CDR1 GEAIGNYY and CDR2 EKD. The CDR3 extends over 23 amino acids.

The CDR3 nucleotides read TGTGCTCTTGGGGAACTAGAAATCGTCCTACGGGGGCTACTGGGGTTCCCGTACACCGATAAACTCATCTTT. Protein sequence: CALGELEIVLRGLLGFPYTDKLIF. This sequence joins TRDV1 and TRDJ1; a weak D match, TRDD3 (7 bases). CDR3 size: 24 residues. The germline V gene has CDR1 TSWWSYY and CDR2 QGS. Trimming left V 0 bases short and J 0 bases short, with 35 bases between.